This record concerns one T cell receptor (beta chain) sequence. Its cognate antigen is unknown. The CDR3 has 15 residues. V dropped 4 bases and J dropped 4; count of bases not matched to a gene: 6. Germline assignment: CDR1 ENHRY and CDR2 SYGVKD. This specimen belongs to a study of vaccination effects on CD4 cells after COVID-19. Study results and limitations: Small numbers of convalescent patients limited the study. It also lacked early post-infection timepoints.

ViraFEST assay sequencing came after antigen-specific CD4+ T cells were expanded with viral peptide pools. Culturing for about 9 days preceded CD4+ T cell isolation. Recipients of the vaccine had no prior SARS-CoV-2 infection and negative nucleocapsid antibodies. Wells of roughly 1.9 million PBMC each were grown with around 10 IU/ml IL-2 and approximately 9.6 ug/ml peptides. It was on days 3 and 7 that half the medium was replaced with IL-2 medium. Using immunoSEQ multiplex PCR, the repertoire was profiled, and TCRdb retains in-frame clones only, with some absent. The sample yields 41,000 or so clones, under 70% seen once.

The source material was CD4+ T cells from PBMCs cultured with HCoV-OC43 spike peptides, sampled before COVID-19 vaccination. As for subset: HCoV-OC43 spike overlapping peptide pool stimulation. This TCR was sampled from a human donor who received a COVID-19 vaccine. V is TRBV10-3 and J is TRBJ2-5; TRBD2 agrees at 10 bases. CDR3 sequence (DNA): TGTGCCATCAGTGCCTCTAGCGGGAGAGTAGAGACCCAGTACTTC. Its translation: CAISASSGRVETQYF.